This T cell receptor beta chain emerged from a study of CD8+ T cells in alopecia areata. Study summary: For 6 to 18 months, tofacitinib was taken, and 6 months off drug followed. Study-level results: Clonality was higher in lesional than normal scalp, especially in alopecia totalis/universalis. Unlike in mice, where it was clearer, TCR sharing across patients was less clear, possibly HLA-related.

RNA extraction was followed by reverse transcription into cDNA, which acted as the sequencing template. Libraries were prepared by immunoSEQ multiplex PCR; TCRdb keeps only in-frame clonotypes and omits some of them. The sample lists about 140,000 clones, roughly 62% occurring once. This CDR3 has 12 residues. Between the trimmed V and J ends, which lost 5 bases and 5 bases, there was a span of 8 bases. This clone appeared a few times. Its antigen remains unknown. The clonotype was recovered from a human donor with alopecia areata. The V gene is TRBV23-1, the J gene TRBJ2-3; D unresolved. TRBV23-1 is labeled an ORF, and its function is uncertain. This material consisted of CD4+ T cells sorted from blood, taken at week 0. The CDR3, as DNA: TGCGCCAGCAGTGCTCGGTTAGATACGCAGTATTTT. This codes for CASSARLDTQYF.